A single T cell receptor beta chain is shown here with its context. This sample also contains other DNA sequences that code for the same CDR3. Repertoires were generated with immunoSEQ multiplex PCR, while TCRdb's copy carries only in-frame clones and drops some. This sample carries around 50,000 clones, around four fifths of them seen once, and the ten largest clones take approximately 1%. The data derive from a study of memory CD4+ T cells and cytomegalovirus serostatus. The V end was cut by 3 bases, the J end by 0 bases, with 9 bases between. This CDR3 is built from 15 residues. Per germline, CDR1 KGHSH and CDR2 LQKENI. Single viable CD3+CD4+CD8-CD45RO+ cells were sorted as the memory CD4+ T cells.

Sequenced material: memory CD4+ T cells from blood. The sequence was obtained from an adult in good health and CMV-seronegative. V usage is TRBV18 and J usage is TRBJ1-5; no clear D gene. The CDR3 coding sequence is TGTGCCAGCTCACCCCGGGAGGGTAGCAATCAGCCCCAGCATTTT. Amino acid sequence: CASSPREGSNQPQHF.